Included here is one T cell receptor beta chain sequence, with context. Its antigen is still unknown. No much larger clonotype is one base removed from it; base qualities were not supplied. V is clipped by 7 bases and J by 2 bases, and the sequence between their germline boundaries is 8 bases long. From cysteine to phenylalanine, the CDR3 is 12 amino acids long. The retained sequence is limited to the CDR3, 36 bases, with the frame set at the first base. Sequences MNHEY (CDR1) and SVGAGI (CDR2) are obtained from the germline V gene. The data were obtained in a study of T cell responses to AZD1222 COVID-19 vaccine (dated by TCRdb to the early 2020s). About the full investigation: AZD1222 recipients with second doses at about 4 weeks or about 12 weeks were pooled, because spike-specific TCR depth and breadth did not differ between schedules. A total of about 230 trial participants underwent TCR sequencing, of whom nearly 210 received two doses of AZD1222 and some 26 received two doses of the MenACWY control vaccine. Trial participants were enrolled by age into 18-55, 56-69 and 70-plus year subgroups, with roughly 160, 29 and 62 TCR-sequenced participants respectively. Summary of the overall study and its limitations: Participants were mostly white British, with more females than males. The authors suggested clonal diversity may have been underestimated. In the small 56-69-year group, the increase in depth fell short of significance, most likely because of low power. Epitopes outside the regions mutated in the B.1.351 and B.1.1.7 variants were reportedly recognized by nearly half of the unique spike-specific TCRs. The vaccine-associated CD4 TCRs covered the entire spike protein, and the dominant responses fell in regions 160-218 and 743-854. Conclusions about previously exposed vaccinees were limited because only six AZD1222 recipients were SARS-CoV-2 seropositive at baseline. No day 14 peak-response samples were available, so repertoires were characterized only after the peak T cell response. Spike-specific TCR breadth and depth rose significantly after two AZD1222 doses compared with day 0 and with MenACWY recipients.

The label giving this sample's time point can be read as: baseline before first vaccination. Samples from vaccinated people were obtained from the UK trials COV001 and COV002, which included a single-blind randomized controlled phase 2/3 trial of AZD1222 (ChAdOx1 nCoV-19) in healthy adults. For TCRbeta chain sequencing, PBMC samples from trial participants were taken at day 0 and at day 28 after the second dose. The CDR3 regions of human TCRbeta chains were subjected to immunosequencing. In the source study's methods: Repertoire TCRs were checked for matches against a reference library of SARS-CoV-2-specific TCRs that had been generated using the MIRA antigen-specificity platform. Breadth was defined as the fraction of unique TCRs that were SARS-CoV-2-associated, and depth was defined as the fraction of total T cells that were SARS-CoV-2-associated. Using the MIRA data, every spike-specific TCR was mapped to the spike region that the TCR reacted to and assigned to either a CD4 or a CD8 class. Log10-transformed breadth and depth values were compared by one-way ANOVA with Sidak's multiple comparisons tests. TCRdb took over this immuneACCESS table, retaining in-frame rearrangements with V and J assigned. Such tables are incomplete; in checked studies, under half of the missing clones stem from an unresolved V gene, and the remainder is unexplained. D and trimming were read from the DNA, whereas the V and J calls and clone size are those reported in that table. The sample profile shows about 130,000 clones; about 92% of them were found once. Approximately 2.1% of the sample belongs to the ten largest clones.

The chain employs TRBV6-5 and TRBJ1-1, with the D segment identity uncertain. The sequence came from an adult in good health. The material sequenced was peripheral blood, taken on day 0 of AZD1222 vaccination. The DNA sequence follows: TGTGCCAGCACCGCAGATAACACTGAAGCTTTCTTT. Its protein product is CASTADNTEAFF.